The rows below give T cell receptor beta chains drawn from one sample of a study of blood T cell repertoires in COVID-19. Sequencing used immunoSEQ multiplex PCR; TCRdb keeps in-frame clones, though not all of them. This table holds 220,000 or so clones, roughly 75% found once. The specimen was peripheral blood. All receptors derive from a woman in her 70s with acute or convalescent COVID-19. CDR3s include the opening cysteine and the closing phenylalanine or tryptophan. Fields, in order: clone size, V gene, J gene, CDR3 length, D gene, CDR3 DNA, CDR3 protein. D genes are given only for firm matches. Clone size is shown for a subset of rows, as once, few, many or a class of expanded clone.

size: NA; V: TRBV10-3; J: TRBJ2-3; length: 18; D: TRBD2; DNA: TGTGCCATCAGTGCGGTCGTGACTAGCGGGAGAAGCACAGATACGCAGTATTTT; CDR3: CAISAVVTSGRSTDTQYF
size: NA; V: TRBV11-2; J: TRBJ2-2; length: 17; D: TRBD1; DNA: TGTGCCAGCAGCCCCAGGACCGGGACAGGGTTTACCGGGGAGCTGTTTTTT; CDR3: CASSPRTGTGFTGELFF
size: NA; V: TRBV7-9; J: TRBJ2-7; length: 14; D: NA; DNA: TGTGCCAGCAGCGCCGAATCCAGGGGTCACGAGCAGTACTTC; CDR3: CASSAESRGHEQYF
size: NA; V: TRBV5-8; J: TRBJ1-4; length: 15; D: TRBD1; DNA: TGTGCCAGCAGCCGAACAGGGGCGCATAATGAAAAACTGTTTTTT; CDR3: CASSRTGAHNEKLFF
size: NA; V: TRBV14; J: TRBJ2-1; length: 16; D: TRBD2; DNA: TGTGCCAGCAGCCCGACTAGCGGCCTATCCTACAATGAGCAGTTCTTC; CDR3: CASSPTSGLSYNEQFF
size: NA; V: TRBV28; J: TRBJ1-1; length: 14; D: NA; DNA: TGTGCCAGCAGTTTAGGTGACAAGAACACTGAAGCTTTCTTT; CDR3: CASSLGDKNTEAFF
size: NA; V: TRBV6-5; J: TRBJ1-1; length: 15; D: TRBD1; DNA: TGTGCCAGCAGTTACTCGGACAGGGCGAACACTGAAGCTTTCTTT; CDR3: CASSYSDRANTEAFF
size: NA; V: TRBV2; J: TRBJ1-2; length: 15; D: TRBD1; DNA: TGTGCCAGCAGCGGCCCGGACAGGGAGAACTATGGCTACACCTTC; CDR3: CASSGPDRENYGYTF
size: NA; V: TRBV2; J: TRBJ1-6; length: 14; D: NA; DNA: TGTGCCAGCAGTGTAGCAGGGGTGAATTCACCCCTCCACTTT; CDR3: CASSVAGVNSPLHF
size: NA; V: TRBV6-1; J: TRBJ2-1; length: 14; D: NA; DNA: TGTGCCAGCAGTGAAGCGGTTTCGGAACTAAAGCAGTTCTTC; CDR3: CASSEAVSELKQFF
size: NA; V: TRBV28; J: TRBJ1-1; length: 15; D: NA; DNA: TGTGCCAGCAGGCCCCCCGGGAGTTCCGAAATCGGAGCTTTCTTT; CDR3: CASRPPGSSEIGAFF
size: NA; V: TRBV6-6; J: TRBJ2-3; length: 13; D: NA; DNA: TGTGCCAGCAGAAAGGACTCGGGGAATACGCAGTATTTT; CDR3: CASRKDSGNTQYF
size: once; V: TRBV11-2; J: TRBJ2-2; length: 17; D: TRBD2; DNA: TGTGCCAGCAGCTCCTCTAGCGGGAGAATCCCCATCGGGGAGCTGTTTTTT; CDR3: CASSSSSGRIPIGELFF
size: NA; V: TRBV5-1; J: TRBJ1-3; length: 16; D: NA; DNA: TGCGCCAGCAGCTTGGATCCGGGACTCTCTGGAAACACCATATATTTT; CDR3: CASSLDPGLSGNTIYF
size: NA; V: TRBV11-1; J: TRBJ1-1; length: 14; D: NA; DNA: TGTGCCAGCAGCTTAGGTCGGACAACGTTTAAAGCTTTCTTT; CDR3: CASSLGRTTFKAFF
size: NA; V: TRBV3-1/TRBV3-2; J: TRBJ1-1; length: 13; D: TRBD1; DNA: TGTGCCAGCAGCCCGACAGGGGCCCCTGAAGCTTTCTTT; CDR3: CASSPTGAPEAFF
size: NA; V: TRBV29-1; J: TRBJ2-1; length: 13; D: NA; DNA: TGCAGCGTTGTCATGGACAGCTACAATGAGCAGTTCTTC; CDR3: CSVVMDSYNEQFF
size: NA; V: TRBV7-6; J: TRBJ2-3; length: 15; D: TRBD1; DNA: TGTGCCAGCAGCCAGAGGACAGGCCAAACAGATACGCAGTATTTT; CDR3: CASSQRTGQTDTQYF
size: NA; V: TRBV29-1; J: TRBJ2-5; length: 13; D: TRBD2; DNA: TGCAGCTCCGGCCAAGCGGGAGGGGAGACCCAGTACTTC; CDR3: CSSGQAGGETQYF
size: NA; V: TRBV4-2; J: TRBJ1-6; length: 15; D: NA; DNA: TGTGCCAGCAGCCAAGTTGCAGGGGATAATTCACCCCTCCACTTT; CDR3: CASSQVAGDNSPLHF
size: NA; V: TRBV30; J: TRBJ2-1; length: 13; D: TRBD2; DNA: TGTGCCTCGAGCGGGAGCTCCTACAATGAGCAGTTCTTC; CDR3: CASSGSSYNEQFF
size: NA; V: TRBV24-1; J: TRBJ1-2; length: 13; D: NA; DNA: TGTGCCACCAGTGAAAACAGTGACTATGGCTACACCTTC; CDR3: CATSENSDYGYTF
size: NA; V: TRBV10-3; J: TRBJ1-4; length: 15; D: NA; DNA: TGTGCCATCAGTGAAGGGGGAGCAACTAATGAAAAACTGTTTTTT; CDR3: CAISEGGATNEKLFF
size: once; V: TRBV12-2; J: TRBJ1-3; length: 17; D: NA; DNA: TGTGCAAGTCGCTTACCGACAGGAGCTATCTCTGGAAACACCATATATTTT; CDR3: CASRLPTGAISGNTIYF
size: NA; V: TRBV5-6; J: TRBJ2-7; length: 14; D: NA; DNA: TGTGCCAGCAGCTTGGGAATTCGGGGACAAGCCGTGTACTTC; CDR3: CASSLGIRGQAVYF
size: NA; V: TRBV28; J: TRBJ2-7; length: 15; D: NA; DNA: TGTGCCAGCAGTTTAGAGAGATCCTTACGCATGGAGCAGTACTTC; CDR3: CASSLERSLRMEQYF
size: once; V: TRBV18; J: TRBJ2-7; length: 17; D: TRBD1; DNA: TGTGCCAGCTCACCCAGACAGGGCCCCGCTGGTGTATACGAGCAGTACTTC; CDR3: CASSPRQGPAGVYEQYF
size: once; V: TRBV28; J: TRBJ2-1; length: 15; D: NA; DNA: TGTGCCAGCAGCCGAGCGGAGAGCTCCTACAATGAGCAGTTCTTC; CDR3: CASSRAESSYNEQFF
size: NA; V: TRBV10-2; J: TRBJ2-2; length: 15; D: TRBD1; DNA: TGCGCCAGCAGCGCGAGGACAGGGAAAGGCGGGGAGCTGTTTTTT; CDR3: CASSARTGKGGELFF
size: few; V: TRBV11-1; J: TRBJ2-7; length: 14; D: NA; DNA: TGTGCCAGCAGCTTAGTGTCAGGGACCTACGAGCAGTACTTC; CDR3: CASSLVSGTYEQYF
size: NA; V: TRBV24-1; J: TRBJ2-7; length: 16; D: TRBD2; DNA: TGTGCCACCAGTGATTTGAAAACTAGCGGTACCTACGAGCAGTACTTC; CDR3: CATSDLKTSGTYEQYF